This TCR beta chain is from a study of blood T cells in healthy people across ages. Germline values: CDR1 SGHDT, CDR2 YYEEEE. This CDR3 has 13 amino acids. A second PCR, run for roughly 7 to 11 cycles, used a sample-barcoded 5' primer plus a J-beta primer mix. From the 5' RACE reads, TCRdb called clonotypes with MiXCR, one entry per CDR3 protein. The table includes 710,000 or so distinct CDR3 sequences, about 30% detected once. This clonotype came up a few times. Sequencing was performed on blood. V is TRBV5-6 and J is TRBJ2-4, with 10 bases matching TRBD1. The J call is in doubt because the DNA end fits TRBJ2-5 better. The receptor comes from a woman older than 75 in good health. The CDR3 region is CASSRWTGGTQYF. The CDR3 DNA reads TGTGCCAGCAGCCGTTGGACAGGGGGGACCCAGTACTTC.